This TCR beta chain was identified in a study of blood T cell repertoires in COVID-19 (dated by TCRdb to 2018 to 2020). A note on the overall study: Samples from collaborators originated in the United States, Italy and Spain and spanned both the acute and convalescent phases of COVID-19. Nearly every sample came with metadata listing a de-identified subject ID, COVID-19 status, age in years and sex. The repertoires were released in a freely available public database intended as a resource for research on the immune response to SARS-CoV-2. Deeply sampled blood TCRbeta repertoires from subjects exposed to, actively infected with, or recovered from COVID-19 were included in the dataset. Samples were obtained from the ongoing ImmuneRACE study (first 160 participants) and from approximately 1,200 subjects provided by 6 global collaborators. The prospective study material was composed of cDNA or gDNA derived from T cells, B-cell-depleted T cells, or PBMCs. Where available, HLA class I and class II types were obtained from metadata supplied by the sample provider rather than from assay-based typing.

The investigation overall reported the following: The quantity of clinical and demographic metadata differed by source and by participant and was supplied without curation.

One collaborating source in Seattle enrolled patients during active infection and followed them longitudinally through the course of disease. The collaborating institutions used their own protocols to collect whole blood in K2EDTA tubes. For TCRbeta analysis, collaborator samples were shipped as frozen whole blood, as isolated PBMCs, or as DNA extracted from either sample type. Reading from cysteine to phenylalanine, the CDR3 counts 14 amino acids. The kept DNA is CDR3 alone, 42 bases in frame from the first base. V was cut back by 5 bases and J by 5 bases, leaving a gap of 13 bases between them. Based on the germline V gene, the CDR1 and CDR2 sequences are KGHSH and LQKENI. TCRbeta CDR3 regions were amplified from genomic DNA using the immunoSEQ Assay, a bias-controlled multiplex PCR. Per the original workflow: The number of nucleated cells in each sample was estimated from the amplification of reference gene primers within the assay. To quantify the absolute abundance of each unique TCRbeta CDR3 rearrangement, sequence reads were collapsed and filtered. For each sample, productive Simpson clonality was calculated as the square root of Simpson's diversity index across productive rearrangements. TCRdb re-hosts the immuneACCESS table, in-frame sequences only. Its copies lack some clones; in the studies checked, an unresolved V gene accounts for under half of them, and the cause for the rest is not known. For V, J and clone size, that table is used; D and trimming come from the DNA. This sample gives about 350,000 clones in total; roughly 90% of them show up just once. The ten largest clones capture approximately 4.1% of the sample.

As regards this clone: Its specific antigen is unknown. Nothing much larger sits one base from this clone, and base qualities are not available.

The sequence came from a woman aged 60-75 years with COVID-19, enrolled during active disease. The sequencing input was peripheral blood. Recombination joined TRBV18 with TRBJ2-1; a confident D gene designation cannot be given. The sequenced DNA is TGTGCCAGCTCAACGGAGATTCCCCACAATGAGCAGTTCTTC. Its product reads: CASSTEIPHNEQFF.